Listed below are T cell receptor beta chains from one sample, sequenced in a study of blood T cell repertoires in COVID-19. Clones were read by immunoSEQ multiplex PCR, and TCRdb kept only the in-frame ones, dropping some. The repertoire holds 65,000 to 90,000 clones, around 82% seen once, with around 30% in the top ten. Sequenced input: peripheral blood. The receptors shown here come from a human donor in a cohort sampled during active COVID-19. CDR3s include the opening cysteine and the closing phenylalanine or tryptophan. Fields, in order: J gene, V gene, clone size, D gene, CDR3 DNA, CDR3 protein. The D gene is left open where the match is weak. The listing skips clone size in some rows; elsewhere it reads once, few, many or a size class.

>TRBJ1-5|TRBV28|-|TRBD1
TGTGCCAGCAGGCGACAGGGGGCTCGCAATCAGCCCCAGCATTTT
CASRRQGARNQPQHF
>TRBJ1-2|TRBV4-3|-|-
TGCGCCAGCAGCCAAGGGGGCGGGACCTATGGCTACACCTTC
CASSQGGGTYGYTF
>TRBJ1-1|TRBV18|-|TRBD1
TGTGCCAGCTCACCGGACAGGGGGAATTCGGCTTTCTTT
CASSPDRGNSAFF
>TRBJ2-3|TRBV4-1|-|TRBD1
TGCGCCAGCAGCCAACGAACAGGGGGCAATACAGATACGCAGTATTTT
CASSQRTGGNTDTQYF
>TRBJ1-2|TRBV3-1/TRBV3-2|-|TRBD1
TGTGCCAGCAGCCAAGACCCGTTGACAGGGGGCTATGGCTACACCTTC
CASSQDPLTGGYGYTF
>TRBJ1-1|TRBV29-1|-|TRBD1
TGCAGCGCAGGACAGGTGGGCGGGAAAGCTTTCTTT
CSAGQVGGKAFF
>TRBJ1-4|TRBV4-2|-|-
TGTGCCAGCAGCCAAGATCCCGGACCAGGGGTCAGTAGTGAAAAACTGTTTTTT
CASSQDPGPGVSSEKLFF
>TRBJ1-5|TRBV28|-|-
TGTGCCAGCAGCCTAACCCGGGCCTCGGGGCAGCCCCAGCATTTT
CASSLTRASGQPQHF
>TRBJ1-6|TRBV6-6|-|TRBD1
TGTGCCAGCAGTTCCCTGGACAGGGGGGATTCACCCCTCCACTTT
CASSSLDRGDSPLHF
>TRBJ2-7|TRBV2|-|-
TGTGCCAGCAGTTTATTCGGGGGTACCTACGAGCAGTACTTC
CASSLFGGTYEQYF
>TRBJ2-5|TRBV7-8|-|TRBD2
TGTGCCAGCAGCTTTGGCGGGGGTGAGACCCAGTACTTC
CASSFGGGETQYF
>TRBJ2-5|TRBV4-1|-|-
TGCGCCAGCAGCCAAGACGACAGAGGGACCCAGTACTTC
CASSQDDRGTQYF
>TRBJ2-1|TRBV11-3|-|TRBD2
TGTGCCAGCAGCTCTGGGACTAGGGCCTACAATGAGCAGTTCTTC
CASSSGTRAYNEQFF
>TRBJ2-1|TRBV29-1|-|-
TGCAGCGTTTACGGACACCAAAGGACAGATGAGCAGTTCTTC
CSVYGHQRTDEQFF
>TRBJ1-3|TRBV6-5|-|-
TGTGCCAGCAGTTACTCGTCCTCCTCTGGAAACACCATATATTTT
CASSYSSSSGNTIYF
>TRBJ1-6|TRBV5-1|few|TRBD1
TGCGCCAGCAGCTTGGGACAGGGCTCCTATAATTCACCCCTCCACTTT
CASSLGQGSYNSPLHF
>TRBJ2-7|TRBV6-5|once|TRBD1
TGTGCCAGCAGCCGACAAAGGGACAGGGGAAACGAGCAGTACTTC
CASSRQRDRGNEQYF
>TRBJ1-2|TRBV25-1|-|-
TGTGCCAGCAGTGAATCGGGGAACTATGGCTACACCTTC
CASSESGNYGYTF
>TRBJ2-3|TRBV9|-|-
TGTGCCAGCAGCGTAGAGGGGCAGGGCGGCACAGATACGCAGTATTTT
CASSVEGQGGTDTQYF
>TRBJ2-7|TRBV28|-|-
TGTGCCAGCAGTTTATCCTCGACAGGAACTTACGAGCAGTACTTC
CASSLSSTGTYEQYF
>TRBJ2-5|TRBV5-1|-|TRBD1
TGCGCCAGCAGCTTTGGCCCAAGCGGACAGGCAATAGAGACCCAGTACTTC
CASSFGPSGQAIETQYF
>TRBJ2-1|TRBV13|-|TRBD1
TGTGCCAGCAGCGCACAGGGGAACAATGAGCAGTTCTTC
CASSAQGNNEQFF
>TRBJ2-5|TRBV20-1|-|TRBD2
TGCAGTGCTAGTAAGCGGGGGGGCCAAGAGACCCAGTACTTC
CSASKRGGQETQYF
>TRBJ1-3|TRBV20-1|-|-
TGCAGTGTGCGGGCTGGAAACACCATATATTTT
CSVRAGNTIYF
>TRBJ1-1|TRBV2|-|-
TGTGCCAGCAGTGAGGTCGTCGGGTACACTGAAGCTTTCTTT
CASSEVVGYTEAFF
>TRBJ1-2|TRBV10-3|-|TRBD1
TGTGCCATCAGCCCGGGACAGCAAGCTAACTATGGCTACACCTTC
CAISPGQQANYGYTF
>TRBJ1-6|TRBV4-1|few|TRBD1
TGCGCCAGCAGCCAAGATCCAGGGGGTCTTAATTCACCCCTCCACTTT
CASSQDPGGLNSPLHF
>TRBJ2-5|TRBV29-1|-|-
TGCAGCGCTCAGAGGGGGCAAGAGACCCAGTACTTC
CSAQRGQETQYF
>TRBJ1-1|TRBV7-9|-|TRBD1
TGTGCCAGCTTCCCCGGGGACAGGGTAAACACTGAAGCTTTCTTT
CASFPGDRVNTEAFF
>TRBJ2-1|TRBV27|once|-
TGTGCCAGCAGTTCCAGTCCGAATGAGCAGTTCTTC
CASSSSPNEQFF
>TRBJ2-1|TRBV7-9|-|-
TGTGCCAGCAGCTTGGGGCTTAATGAGCAGTTCTTC
CASSLGLNEQFF
>TRBJ1-4|TRBV7-9|-|-
TGTGCCAGCAGCTTAGGTCTGAGGGTTTGGGAAAAACTGTTTTTT
CASSLGLRVWEKLFF
>TRBJ2-2|TRBV11-3|-|TRBD1
TGTGCCAGCAGCCCAGGGGGCATTAACACCGGGGAGCTGTTTTTT
CASSPGGINTGELFF
>TRBJ1-1|TRBV4-1|-|-
TGCGCCAGCAGCCAAGGGACGACAGGAGGGAACACTGAAGCTTTCTTT
CASSQGTTGGNTEAFF
>TRBJ2-1|TRBV5-1|-|TRBD2
TGCGCCAGCAGCTTCGAGCGGGGGGGCCGCAATGAGCAGTTCTTC
CASSFERGGRNEQFF
>TRBJ2-7|TRBV7-6|-|TRBD1
TGTGCCAGCAGCTTGGGGACAGGGGTTGGCGAGCAGTACTTC
CASSLGTGVGEQYF
>TRBJ2-1|TRBV5-5|few|-
TGTGCCAGCAGCTTGTATCAGGCTAACAATGAGCAGTTCTTC
CASSLYQANNEQFF
>TRBJ2-4|TRBV15|-|-
TGTGCCACCAGCAGAGATATAAACATTCAGTACTTC
CATSRDINIQYF
>TRBJ2-2|TRBV5-1|few|TRBD1
TGCGCCAGCAGGCAGGGGGCCGGGGAGCTGTTTTTT
CASRQGAGELFF
>TRBJ2-1|TRBV7-6|once|TRBD2
TGTGCCAGCAGCTTTGTTCGCGGGGGGCCTGAAAATGAGCAGTTCTTC
CASSFVRGGPENEQFF
>TRBJ2-3|TRBV5-6|-|-
TGTGCCAGCACTGCCGGGGTCGGCGCCTTCACAGATACGCAGTATTTT
CASTAGVGAFTDTQYF
>TRBJ2-2|TRBV6-6|-|-
TGTGCCAGCAGTCAATTGACAGGAACCAACACCGGGGAGCTGTTTTTT
CASSQLTGTNTGELFF
>TRBJ1-4|TRBV6-5|-|-
TGTGCCAGCAGAGCAGGGGCAGGCGAAAAACTGTTTTTT
CASRAGAGEKLFF
>TRBJ2-1|TRBV5-1|-|TRBD1
TGCGCCAGCCGAAGCCCAGGGGGCACCTTTGATGAGCAGTTCTTC
CASRSPGGTFDEQFF
>TRBJ1-6|TRBV3-1/TRBV3-2|-|-
TGTGCCAGCAGCCAAGCCGGGGGGTCACCCCTCCACTTT
CASSQAGGSPLHF
>TRBJ1-4|TRBV4-1|-|TRBD1
TGCGCCAGCAGCCAAGTGCTCCGGGACAGGAATGAAAAACTGTTTTTT
CASSQVLRDRNEKLFF
>TRBJ2-4|TRBV5-1|-|TRBD1
TGCGCCAGCAGCCCGGGGACAGGGGGGGACATTCAGTACTTC
CASSPGTGGDIQYF
>TRBJ1-1|TRBV12-3/TRBV12-4|few|-
TGTGCCTCGGGATGGAACACTGAAGCTTTCTTT
CASGWNTEAFF
>TRBJ2-6|TRBV3-1/TRBV3-2|-|-
TGTGCCAGCAGCCGGACAGCGTACTCCTCTGGGGCCAACGTCCTGACTTTC
CASSRTAYSSGANVLTF
>TRBJ1-2|TRBV28|-|-
TGTGCCAGCAGTACTGGAGGTGCGGGGGGAAGTATGTCGGGCTACACCTTC
CASSTGGAGGSMSGYTF
>TRBJ1-5|TRBV29-1|-|-
TGCAGCGTTGGACTCTCTTCGACAGGCGGTAATCAGCCCCAGCATTTT
CSVGLSSTGGNQPQHF